A single sample gave rise to the 24 T cell receptor beta chains below, sequenced in a study of blood T cell repertoires in COVID-19 (TCRdb year 2020). Libraries were prepared through the immunoSEQ multiplex PCR assay. Entries here come from immuneACCESS through TCRdb and include only in-frame sequences with V and J called. Some clones fail to appear in such tables; in the studies checked, an unresolved V gene covers under half of the shortfall, and the cause of the remainder is unknown. Across this sample there are tens of thousands of clones, with 70% to 90% seen only once. The ten largest clones add up to over 9.5% of the sample. The sample comprised peripheral blood. These receptors came from a man between 65 and 80 years old with active COVID-19.

J is TRBJ1-2 and V is TRBV27, with unresolved D. V was cut by 4 bases and J by 8 bases, with 14 bases left in between. The CDR3 runs to 13 residues. Germline CDR1 MNHEY, CDR2 SMNVEV (reference sequence). This chain's CDR3 is CASSSITSGGYTF. CDR3 DNA: TGTGCCAGCAGTTCTATAACTTCGGGGGGCTACACCTTC.

The J gene is TRBJ1-2, the V gene TRBV5-5; possibly TRBD1 for D (6 bases). Germline assignment: CDR1 SGHKS and CDR2 YYEKEE (reference sequence). The CDR3 covers 13 residues. The V end was cut by 1 base, the J end by 6 bases, with 10 bases between. Here the CDR3 reads CASSLTGNDGYTF. In nucleotides, the CDR3 is TGTGCCAGCAGCTTGACAGGGAATGATGGCTACACCTTC.

The chain combines TRBV19 with TRBJ1-2; 7 bases are a match to TRBD1. The CDR3 length is 12 residues. V gave up 6 bases and J gave up 7 bases; unmatched junction bases: 5. Germline CDR1 and CDR2: LNHDA and SQIVND (reference sequence). This chain's CDR3 is CASSDRVRGYTF. For the CDR3, the DNA is TGTGCCAGTAGCGACAGGGTTCGTGGCTACACCTTC.

This sequence joins TRBV27 and TRBJ1-1, with D tentatively TRBD1 (5 bases). There are 15 residues in the CDR3. Looked up from germline, CDR1 is MNHEY and CDR2 is SMNVEV (reference sequence). Trimming pared 5 bases from V and 2 bases from J, leaving 15 bases between. The CDR3 here is CASSQIDRFNTEAFF. CDR3 in DNA: TGTGCCAGCAGTCAAATAGACAGATTTAACACTGAAGCTTTCTTT.

V and J are TRBV2 and TRBJ2-1; 9 bases match TRBD1. In germline, CDR1 is SNHLY, CDR2 FYNNEI. The CDR3 contains 15 residues. V was clipped by 6 bases and J by 1 base; unmatched bases: 4. CDR3 sequence reads: CASRGTGISYNEQFF. The CDR3 DNA follows: TGTGCCAGCAGGGGGACAGGGATTTCCTACAATGAGCAGTTCTTC.

The rearrangement links TRBV5-6 to TRBJ1-3; unclear D gene. Trimming removed 1 base at V and 4 bases at J, with 6 bases between. The CDR3 consists of 13 residues. Germline V gene data show CDR1 as SGHDT and CDR2 as YYEEEE. This CDR3 reads CASSLREGNTIYF. CDR3 sequence (DNA): TGTGCCAGCAGCTTGAGAGAGGGAAACACCATATATTTT.

CDR3 region: CASSLKQGSNQPQHF. The CDR3 DNA is TGTGCCAGCAGCTTAAAACAGGGGAGCAATCAGCCCCAGCATTTT. The V gene is TRBV7-2, the J gene TRBJ1-5; 7 bases align to TRBD1. V dropped 2 bases and J dropped 1; count of bases not matched to a gene: 2. This CDR3 comprises 15 residues. Germline V gene lookup returns CDR1 SGHTA and CDR2 FQGNSA. Looking up the rest from reference TRBV7-2 and TRBJ1-5 gives the full variable domain: GAGVSQSPSNKVTEKGKDVELRCDPISGHTALYWYRQSLGQGLEFLIYFQGNSAPDKSGLPSDRFSAERTGGSVSTLTIQRTQQEDSAVYLCASSLKQGSNQPQHFGDGTRLSIL.

This chain links TRBV6-6 with TRBJ1-1; 7 nucleotides match TRBD1. V was pared by 5 bases and J by 7 bases, with 7 bases of the junction left unmatched. The CDR3 contains 13 residues. Germline loops: CDR1 MNHNY, CDR2 SVGAGI (reference sequence). CDR3 residues: CASSKLQGNEAFF. The DNA for the CDR3 is TGTGCCAGCAGTAAATTACAGGGGAATGAAGCTTTCTTT.

The rearrangement joins TRBV10-3 to TRBJ1-2; D possibly corresponds to TRBD1 (5 bases). CDR3 length: 14 amino acids. With 0 bases removed from V and 6 bases from J, the gap between germline ends came to 11 bases. Per germline, CDR1 ENHRY and CDR2 SYGVKD. The CDR3 here is CAISESGGSDGYTF. The DNA for the CDR3 is TGTGCCATCAGTGAGTCGGGGGGTTCGGATGGCTACACCTTC.

The chain couples TRBV5-4 to TRBJ2-3; 11 positions match TRBD1. Unmatched junction bases numbered 2, after V lost 6 bases and J lost 5 bases. Germline loops: CDR1 SGHNT, CDR2 YYREEE (reference sequence). The CDR3 is made up of 13 amino acids. CDR3 sequence: CASKGTGGDTQYF. CDR3 bases: TGTGCCAGCAAGGGGACAGGGGGAGATACGCAGTATTTT.

This clone has a single count. The chain is built from TRBV6-2 or TRBV6-3 and TRBJ2-2; TRBD1 is a possible D gene (5 bases). Germline V gene sequence: CDR1 MNHEY, CDR2 SVGEGT. CDR3 length equals 16 residues. V lost 5 bases and J lost 5, with 18 bases in between. In nucleotides, the CDR3 is TGTGCCAGCAGTCAACCCAAGGGGTTAGGGACCGGGGAGCTGTTTTTT. This gives the protein CASSQPKGLGTGELFF.

V is TRBV27 and J is TRBJ1-6; 10 nucleotides agree with TRBD1. Germline V CDR1 and CDR2: MNHEY, SMNVEV (reference sequence). Trimming removed 2 bases from V and 1 base from J; junction bases left unmatched: 2. This CDR3 region has 17 residues. This CDR3 is CASSLVGQGSYNSPLHF. The DNA of the CDR3 is TGTGCCAGCAGTTTAGTGGGACAGGGGTCCTATAATTCACCCCTCCACTTT.

This chain links TRBV7-9 with TRBJ1-4; D is undetermined. This CDR3 contains 17 residues. The V end lost 4 bases, the J end lost 1 base, and 16 bases lay between the germline ends. Germline V CDR1 and CDR2: SEHNR, FQNEAQ (reference sequence). The CDR3 is CASSSGEGWITNEKLFF. CDR3 nucleotides: TGTGCCAGCAGCTCCGGGGAGGGCTGGATAACTAATGAAAAACTGTTTTTT.

The chain employs TRBV7-6 and TRBJ1-3; the D is unclear. Germline lookup yields CDR1 SGHVS and CDR2 FNYEAQ. V lost 3 bases to trimming and J lost 5 bases, with 26 bases between them. The CDR3 sequence is 19 residues long. As DNA, the CDR3 is TGTGCCAGCAGCTTGAGGGCCGCTCAACCCTTCGGCCTCCGAAACACCATATATTTT. This sequence encodes CASSLRAAQPFGLRNTIYF.

As regards this clone: Within the sample, other DNA sequences also encode this same CDR3. The chain joins TRBV15 to TRBJ1-4; D call uncertain. Trimming shortened V by 3 bases and J by 7 bases, and 9 bases separated the two germline ends. The CDR3 totals 13 residues. Germline-derived CDR1 and CDR2 are LNHNV and YYDKDF (reference sequence). In DNA, the CDR3 is TGTGCCACCAGCAGGGCCCGGGGTGAAAAACTGTTTTTT. Protein sequence: CATSRARGEKLFF.

This rearrangement joins TRBV4-3 to TRBJ1-6, with a possible D match to TRBD1 (5 bases). Trimming removed 0 bases from V and 0 bases from J, with 18 bases in between. The CDR3 runs 20 residues. Germline loops: CDR1 LGHNA, CDR2 YSLEER. CDR3 protein: CASSQDSPGRGSSYNSPLHF. As DNA, the CDR3 is TGCGCCAGCAGCCAAGATAGTCCGGGACGGGGGAGCTCCTATAATTCACCCCTCCACTTT.

The chain links TRBV5-1 to TRBJ1-1, with D unresolved. The CDR3 contains 15 residues. V was pared by 0 bases and J by 5 bases, with 14 bases between. Germline V gene data show CDR1 as SGHRS and CDR2 as YFSETQ. CDR3 protein: CASSLAPSGGTEAFF. CDR3 nucleotides: TGCGCCAGCAGCTTGGCCCCCAGTGGAGGTACTGAAGCTTTCTTT.

This chain connects TRBV7-3 to TRBJ2-2, with 11 bases identical to TRBD2. This CDR3 region has 16 residues. The ends lost 2 bases at V and 1 base at J; junction bases unmatched: 0. Germline assignment: CDR1 SGHTA and CDR2 FQGTGA. CDR3 bases: TGTGCCAGCAGCTTACTAGCGGGGGGGAACACCGGGGAGCTGTTTTTT. It yields the protein CASSLLAGGNTGELFF.

This clone was observed a few times. V is TRBV6-5 and J is TRBJ2-7, with D tentatively TRBD2 (6 bases). CDR1 MNHEY and CDR2 SVGAGI come from the germline V gene. V shed 6 bases and J shed 4 bases, with 13 bases lying between them. CDR3 size: 13 residues. CDR3 bases: TGTGCCAGCAGCCGGGACTCCCAATACGAGCAGTACTTC. The encoded protein is CASSRDSQYEQYF.

This chain uses TRBV4-1 with TRBJ2-3; tentatively, D is TRBD2 (5 bases). Germline values: CDR1 MGHRA, CDR2 YSYEKL. The CDR3 has 15 amino acids. V dropped 0 bases and J dropped 4 bases, with 11 bases sitting between them. The CDR3 DNA reads as TGCGCCAGCAGCCAAGAGGGCCGGGGTGCAGATACGCAGTATTTT. Its protein is CASSQEGRGADTQYF.

The CDR3 loop is CASSQDTGPTYEQYF. In nucleotides, the CDR3 is TGTGCCAGCAGCCAAGATACAGGGCCCACCTACGAGCAGTACTTC. The chain recombines TRBV3-1 (or the pseudogene TRBV3-2) with TRBJ2-7, with D tentatively TRBD1 (6 bases). Germline CDR1 LGHDT, CDR2 YNNKEL (reference sequence). V was pared by 0 bases and J by 2 bases, with 11 bases between. The CDR3 length is 15 residues.

This chain joins TRBV2 and TRBJ1-1; the match to TRBD1 covers 9 bases. Germline V lookup: CDR1 SNHLY, CDR2 FYNNEI. V shed 1 base and J 3 bases; nucleotides not matched to a gene: 12. The CDR3 contains 18 residues. The CDR3, as DNA: TGTGCCAGCAGTGAAGACCGGGACAGGGCCGTTCAATACACTGAAGCTTTCTTT. Translation gives CASSEDRDRAVQYTEAFF.

This sequence joins TRBV2 and TRBJ2-5; D not certain. Germline values: CDR1 SNHLY, CDR2 FYNNEI. V lost 4 bases, J lost 3 bases, and 6 bases lay in between. CDR3 length equals 12 residues. For the CDR3, the DNA is TGTGCCAGCAGTGTATTAGAAGAGACCCAGTACTTC. Protein sequence: CASSVLEETQYF.

The rearrangement uses TRBV5-5 and TRBJ2-1, with 12 bases lining up with TRBD2. V gave up 4 bases and J gave up 8 bases; unmatched junction bases: 7. CDR3 length: 15 residues. Germline-derived CDR1 and CDR2 are SGHKS and YYEKEE (reference sequence). CDR3 amino acids: CASSRTSGELHEQFF. The CDR3, as DNA: TGTGCCAGCAGCCGGACTAGCGGGGAGCTTCATGAGCAGTTCTTC.